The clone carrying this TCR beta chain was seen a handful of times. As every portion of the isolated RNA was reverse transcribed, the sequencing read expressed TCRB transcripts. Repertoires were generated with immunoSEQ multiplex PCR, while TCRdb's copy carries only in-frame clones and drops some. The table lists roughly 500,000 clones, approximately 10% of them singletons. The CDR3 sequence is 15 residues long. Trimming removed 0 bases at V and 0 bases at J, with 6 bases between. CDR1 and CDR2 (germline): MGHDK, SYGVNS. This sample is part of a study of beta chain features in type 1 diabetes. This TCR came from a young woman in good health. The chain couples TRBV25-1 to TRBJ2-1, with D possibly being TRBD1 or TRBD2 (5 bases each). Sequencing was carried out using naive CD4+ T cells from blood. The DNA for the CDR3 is TGTGCCAGCAGTGAATACGGGACCTCCTACAATGAGCAGTTCTTC. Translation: CASSEYGTSYNEQFF.